This T cell receptor (beta chain) originates from a study of T cells expressing NK-cell markers. In the study overall: Just one sequenced donor of eight was HCMV-seronegative, while seven were seropositive.

The cDNA for TCR beta came from 5'RACE template switching with UMIs. TCRdb derives one entry per CDR3 protein from the 5' RACE reads, leaving out DNA. The ten most abundant clones cover around 4.9% of a sample with 300,000 to 450,000 distinct CDR3 sequences. Study observations and caveats: The share of CD8+ T cells held by dominant NKG2C+ clonotypes was about 1.0-7.5% in about six donors. Leadership of the CD3+CD56-NKG2C+ fraction also belonged to these clonotypes in a few donors.

Germline V lookup: CDR1 MNHNS, CDR2 SASEGT. The CDR3 consists of 14 residues. Comment on this clonotype: Its target is unknown.

Sequencing was carried out using blood T cells: a sorted CD56 or NKG2C T cell subset, CD4+ or CD8+ T cells, or bulk PBMC T cells (not recorded which). This sequence joins TRBV6-1 and TRBJ2-5; TCRdb's D call, TRBD1, is unchecked because there is no DNA. The clonotype comes from a man aged 18-69 years in good health. CDR3: CASRGPGGTKTQYF.